The present TCR beta chain was sequenced within a study of cytomegalovirus exposure and HLA in healthy donors. Study-wide findings and caveats: A later examination showed that TCR association rates differed by HLA locus, with DRB1 most and HLA-C fewest.

Trimming left V 3 bases short and J 1 base short, with 15 bases between. The CDR3 consists of 16 residues. Germline V gene data show CDR1 as KGHSH and CDR2 as LQKENI. The PCR was carried out with 60 Vbeta primers and 13 Jbeta primers. This table comes from immunoSEQ multiplex PCR, and its TCRdb copy is limited to in-frame clones, with some not included. The sample lists fewer than 200,000 clones, roughly 80% seen once, with roughly 2% in the top ten. There are a few counts of this clone. The antigen remains unidentified. Nominally healthy donors were sampled, though unrecorded immune exposures were likely.

Input material: PBMCs. The TCR originated in a human donor in good health. V and J are TRBV18 and TRBJ1-1; D perhaps matches TRBD1 (5 bases). The chain's CDR3 is CASSPSISTGNTEAFF. DNA of the CDR3: TGTGCCAGCTCACCTAGTATCTCCACAGGGAACACTGAAGCTTTCTTT.